This T cell receptor (beta chain) appears in the sequencing data of a study of blood T cell repertoires in COVID-19 (dated by TCRdb to about 2020). Regarding the research as a whole: Samples covering the acute and convalescent phases of COVID-19 were provided by collaborators in the United States, Italy and Spain. The prospective study material was composed of cDNA or gDNA derived from T cells, B-cell-depleted T cells, or PBMCs. The dataset comprised deeply sampled blood TCRbeta repertoires from subjects exposed to, actively infected with, or recovered from COVID-19. The repertoires were made available in a free public database intended to serve as a resource for research on the immune response to SARS-CoV-2. The samples were drawn from two sources: the first 160 participants of the ongoing ImmuneRACE study, and 1,254 subjects contributed by 6 global collaborators. The sample metadata nearly always contained a de-identified subject ID, COVID-19 status, age in years and sex. Where available, HLA class I and class II types were obtained from metadata supplied by the sample provider rather than from assay-based typing. Study-wide findings and limitations: Clinical and demographic metadata were provided uncurated, with the amount varying by source and participant.

The CDR3 holds 13 amino acids from the cysteine to the phenylalanine. The only DNA kept is the CDR3, 39 bases in frame from the first base. CDR1 KGHSH and CDR2 LQKENI were looked up in the germline V gene. V trim: 2 bases; J trim: 4 bases; unmatched bases: 1. Notes on this clone: Its antigen specificity is not known. Per-base qualities were not stored, and no clone one base away is much larger. The same CDR3 also results from other DNA sequences found in this sample.

Samples from volunteer blood donors who had recovered from COVID-19 were contributed by a second Seattle source. Whole blood was collected in K2EDTA tubes by collaborating institutions according to the institutions' own protocols. Collaborator samples were shipped for TCRbeta analysis as frozen whole blood, isolated PBMCs, or DNA extracted from either sample type. TCRbeta CDR3 regions were amplified from genomic DNA by means of the immunoSEQ Assay, a bias-controlled multiplex PCR. Under the source paper's analysis protocol: The number of nucleated cells in each sample was estimated from the amplification of reference gene primers within the assay. Sequence reads were collapsed and filtered to measure the absolute abundance of every unique TCRbeta CDR3 rearrangement. Productive Simpson clonality was computed per sample as the square root of Simpson's diversity index over productive rearrangements. The table was pulled from immuneACCESS by TCRdb, which kept in-frame rearrangements only. Such tables lose some clones; where checked, under half of the loss comes from unresolved V genes, and the rest has no known cause. V and J calls and clone size are as listed in that table; D and trimming were resolved from the DNA. The sample has some 160,000 clones on record, about 83% of them singletons. Around 20% of the sample comes from the top ten.

The TCR sequence derives from a woman between 65 and 79 years old who had recovered from COVID-19. Sequenced: peripheral blood. The sequence joins TRBV18 to TRBJ2-5, with 7 bases aligning to TRBD2. The nucleotide sequence is TGTGCCAGCTCACCAGGGGGGGGAGAGACCCAGTACTTC. The encoded protein is CASSPGGGETQYF.